A single TCR beta chain is shown here with its context. Its antigen is still unknown. This entry is derived from a study of cytomegalovirus exposure and HLA in healthy donors. This PCR relied on a set of 60 Vbeta primers and 13 Jbeta primers. TCRdb's copy holds only in-frame clones and misses some; the assay was immunoSEQ multiplex PCR. The sample includes about 110,000 clones, roughly 70% of them seen just once. The CDR3 extends over 18 amino acids. Germline lookup yields CDR1 ENHRY and CDR2 SYGVKD. Trimming shortened V by 4 bases and J by 0 bases, and 19 bases separated the two germline ends. Study findings and constraints: Three CMV-associated chains proved CMV antigen-specific in vitro.

Source material: PBMCs. The TCR comes from a man younger than 40 in good health and CMV-seropositive. The chain employs TRBV10-3 and TRBJ1-3, with D perhaps TRBD1 (6 bases). The CDR3 loop reads CAISVVAQGTLSGNTIYF. CDR3 bases: TGTGCCATCAGTGTCGTGGCGCAGGGGACCCTCTCTGGAAACACCATATATTTT.